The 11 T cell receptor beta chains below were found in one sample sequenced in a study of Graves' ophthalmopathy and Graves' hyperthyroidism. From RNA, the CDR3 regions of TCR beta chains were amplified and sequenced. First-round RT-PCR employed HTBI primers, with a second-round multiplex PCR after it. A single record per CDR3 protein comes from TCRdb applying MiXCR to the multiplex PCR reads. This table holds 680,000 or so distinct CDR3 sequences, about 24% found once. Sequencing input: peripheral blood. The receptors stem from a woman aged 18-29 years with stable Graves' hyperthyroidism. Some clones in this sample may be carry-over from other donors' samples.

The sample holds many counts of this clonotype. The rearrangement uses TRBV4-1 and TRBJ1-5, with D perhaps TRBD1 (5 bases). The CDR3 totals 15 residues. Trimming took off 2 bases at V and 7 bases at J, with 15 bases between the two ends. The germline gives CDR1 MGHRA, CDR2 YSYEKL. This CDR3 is CASSQYLGDRQPQHF. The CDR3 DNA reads TGCGCCAGCAGCCAATATCTGGGGGACCGGCAGCCCCAGCATTTT.

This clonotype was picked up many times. CDR3 amino acids: CASSYSKMNTEAFF. CDR3 DNA: TGTGCCAGCAGTTACTCGAAGATGAACACTGAAGCTTTCTTT. The chain has TRBV6-5 and TRBJ1-1; D is uncertain. Trimming stripped 0 bases from V and 0 bases from J, with 5 bases between. This CDR3 has 14 residues. Germline CDR1 MNHEY, CDR2 SVGAGI.

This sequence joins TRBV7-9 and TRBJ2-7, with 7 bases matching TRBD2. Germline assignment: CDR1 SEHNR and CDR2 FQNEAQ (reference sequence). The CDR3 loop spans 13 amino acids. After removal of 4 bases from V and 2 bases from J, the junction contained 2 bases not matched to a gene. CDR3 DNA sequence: TGTGCCAGCAGCTCTCTAGCGGCCTACGAGCAGTACTTC. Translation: CASSSLAAYEQYF. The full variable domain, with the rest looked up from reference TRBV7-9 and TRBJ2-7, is DTGVSQNPRHKITKRGQNVTFRCDPISEHNRLYWYRQTLGQGPEFLTYFQNEAQLEKSRLLSDRFSAERPKGSFSTLEIQRTEQGDSAMYLCASSSLAAYEQYFGPGTRLTVT.

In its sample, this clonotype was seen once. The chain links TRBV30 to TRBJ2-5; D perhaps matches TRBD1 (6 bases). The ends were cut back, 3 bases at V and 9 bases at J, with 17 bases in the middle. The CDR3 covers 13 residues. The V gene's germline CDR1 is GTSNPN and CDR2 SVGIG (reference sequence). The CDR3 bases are TGTGCCTGGAGCGCGGGTGGGGACACCTCCCAGTACTTC. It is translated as CAWSAGGDTSQYF.

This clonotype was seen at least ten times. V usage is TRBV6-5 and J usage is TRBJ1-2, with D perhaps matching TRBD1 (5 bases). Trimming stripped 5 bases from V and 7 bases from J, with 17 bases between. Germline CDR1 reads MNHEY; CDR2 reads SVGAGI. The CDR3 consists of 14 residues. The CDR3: CASSRDHLLTGYTF. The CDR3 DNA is TGTGCCAGCAGTAGGGACCACCTCTTGACTGGCTACACCTTC.

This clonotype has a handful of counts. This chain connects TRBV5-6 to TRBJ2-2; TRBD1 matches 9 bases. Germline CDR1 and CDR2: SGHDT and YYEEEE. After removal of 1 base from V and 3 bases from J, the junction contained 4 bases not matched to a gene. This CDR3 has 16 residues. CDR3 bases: TGTGCCAGCAGCTTGATGCGGGACAGGGACACCGGGGAGCTGTTTTTT. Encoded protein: CASSLMRDRDTGELFF.

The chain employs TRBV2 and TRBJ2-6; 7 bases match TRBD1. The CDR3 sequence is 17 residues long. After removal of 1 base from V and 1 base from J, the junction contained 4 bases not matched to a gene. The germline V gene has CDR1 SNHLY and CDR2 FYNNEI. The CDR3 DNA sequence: TGTGCCAGCAGTGAAGAGGGGGCTTGGTCTGGGGCCAACGTCCTGACTTTC. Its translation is CASSEEGAWSGANVLTF.

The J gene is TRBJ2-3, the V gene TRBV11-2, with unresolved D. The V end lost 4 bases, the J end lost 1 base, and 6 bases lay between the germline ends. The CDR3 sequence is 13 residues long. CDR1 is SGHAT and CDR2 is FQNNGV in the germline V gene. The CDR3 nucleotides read TGTGCCAGCAGCTCAGAGCGCACAGATACGCAGTATTTT. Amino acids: CASSSERTDTQYF.

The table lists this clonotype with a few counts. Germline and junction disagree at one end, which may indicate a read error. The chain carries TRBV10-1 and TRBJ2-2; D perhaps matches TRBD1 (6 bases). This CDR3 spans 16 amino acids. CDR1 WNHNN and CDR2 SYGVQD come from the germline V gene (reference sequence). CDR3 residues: CASSLHGTPNTGELCF. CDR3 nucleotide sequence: TGCGCCAGCAGCCTTCATGGGACACCTAACACCGGGGAGCTGTGTTTT.

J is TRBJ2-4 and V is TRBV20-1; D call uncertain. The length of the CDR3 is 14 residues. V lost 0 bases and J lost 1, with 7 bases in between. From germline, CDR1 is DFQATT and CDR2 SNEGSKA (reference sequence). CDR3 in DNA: TGCAGTGCTAGAGAGGGCTTCGCCAAAAACATTCAGTACTTC. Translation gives CSAREGFAKNIQYF.

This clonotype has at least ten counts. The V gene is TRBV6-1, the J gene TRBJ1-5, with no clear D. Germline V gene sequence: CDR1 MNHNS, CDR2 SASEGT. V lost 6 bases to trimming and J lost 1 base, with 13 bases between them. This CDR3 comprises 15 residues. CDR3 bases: TGTGCCAGCAGCTTTTGGGAAGGGAGCAATCAGCCCCAGCATTTT. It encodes CASSFWEGSNQPQHF.